A single TCR beta chain is shown here with its context. What it binds is not known. V shed 7 bases and J 10 bases; nucleotides not matched to a gene: 7. CDR3 length: 13 residues. Germline values: CDR1 SNHLY, CDR2 FYNNEI. The sample originates from a study of cytomegalovirus exposure and HLA in healthy donors. 60 Vbeta and 13 Jbeta primers were used in PCR. Only in-frame clones appear in the TCRdb table, and some are missing; sequencing was by immunoSEQ multiplex PCR. The data contain tens of thousands of clones, about 80% of them seen just once; the ten biggest clones take up 6.3%. Study-wide findings and caveats: Information on immune exposure was restricted to one variable (CMV serostatus). The authors reported that TCR beta sequences could predict HLA-A and HLA-B alleles. These predictions were accurate for most subjects in the first cohort. It emerged from a later analysis that several of the most significant clusters appeared to be linked to common viral pathogens.

This TCR was sampled from a middle-aged man in good health and CMV-seronegative. The chain is built from TRBV2 and TRBJ1-6, with TRBD1 matching over 7 bases. The source material was PBMCs. CDR3 in DNA: TGTGCCAGCACCACAGGGACAGCCTCACCCCTCCACTTT. Its protein is CASTTGTASPLHF.